These T cell receptor beta chains were read from a single sample in a study of regulatory T cells in long-lasting Graves disease. TCRdb called the multiplex PCR reads again in MiXCR, with one record for every CDR3 protein. The table shows about 290,000 distinct CDR3 sequences, with around 23% occurring only once. Sample: peripheral blood mononuclear cells (PBMCs), taken when the disease was refractory, from a patient treated with antithyroid drugs. The receptors come from a female donor with Graves disease. Each CDR3 is given with its conserved first and last residue. The order of the fields is D gene, J gene, clone size, V gene, CDR3 protein, CDR3 DNA. D genes are given only for firm matches. Clone size is stated in some rows and not others, as once, few, many or a class when expanded.

- | TRBJ2-5 | many | TRBV2 | CASSSGRKETQYF | TGTGCCAGCAGTTCGGGGCGCAAAGAGACCCAGTACTTC
- | TRBJ2-7 | many | TRBV28 | CASSPWGHSYEQYF | TGTGCCAGCAGCCCATGGGGACACAGCTACGAGCAGTACTTC
- | TRBJ1-1 | - | TRBV7-2 | CAGSPQSLNTEAFF | TGTGCCGGCAGCCCTCAAAGTCTCAACACTGAAGCTTTCTTT
- | TRBJ1-2 | - | TRBV14 | CASSRDYYYGYTF | TGTGCCAGCAGCCGGGACTACTACTATGGCTACACCTTC
- | TRBJ1-1 | - | TRBV20-1 | CSASGPNTEAFF | TGCAGTGCTAGCGGCCCCAACACTGAAGCTTTCTTT
- | TRBJ1-5 | - | TRBV20-1 | CSARGGRTGNSNQPQHF | TGCAGTGCTAGAGGTGGCAGGACTGGTAATAGCAATCAGCCCCAGCATTTT
- | TRBJ2-2 | - | TRBV6-1 | CASSPFGGSTGELFF | TGTGCCAGCAGTCCGTTCGGAGGTTCCACCGGGGAGCTGTTTTTT
- | TRBJ2-3 | - | TRBV19 | CASSIREEGEDTQYF | TGTGCCAGTAGTATAAGGGAGGAAGGGGAAGATACGCAGTATTTT
TRBD2 | TRBJ2-1 | - | TRBV5-1 | CASSALAGGRYNEQFF | TGCGCCAGCAGCGCCTTAGCGGGAGGGCGCTACAATGAGCAGTTCTTC
- | TRBJ1-1 | - | TRBV15 | CATGGASTEAFF | TGTGCCACCGGGGGGGCGTCCACTGAAGCTTTCTTT
- | TRBJ2-7 | - | TRBV28 | CASSFRFGPGSPYEQYF | TGTGCCAGCAGTTTTAGGTTTGGACCCGGGAGCCCCTACGAGCAGTACTTC
TRBD1 | TRBJ2-2 | - | TRBV20-1 | CSQRTGDTGELFF | TGCAGCCAACGGACAGGGGACACCGGGGAGCTGTTTTTT
- | TRBJ2-5 | few | TRBV11-2 | CASSFVAVRDTKETQYF | TGTGCCAGCAGCTTCGTTGCCGTCCGGGACACTAAAGAGACCCAGTACTTC
- | TRBJ1-5 | many | TRBV28 | CASSPYRVNQPQHF | TGTGCCAGCAGTCCGTACAGGGTTAATCAGCCCCAGCATTTT
TRBD1 | TRBJ2-7 | many | TRBV11-2 | CASSAYRGRSYEQYF | TGTGCCAGCAGCGCATACAGGGGACGCTCCTACGAGCAGTACTTC
- | TRBJ1-4 | many | TRBV7-8 | CASSEGGNVNEKLFF | TGTGCCAGCAGCGAAGGGGGGAACGTTAATGAAAAACTGTTTTTT
- | TRBJ2-7 | - | TRBV6-2/TRBV6-3 | CASSYSASTSSYEQYF | TGTGCCAGCAGTTACTCAGCGAGTACGAGCTCCTACGAGCAGTACTTC
TRBD1 | TRBJ2-1 | - | TRBV10-3 | CAITRTGEKYNEQFF | TGTGCCATCACCAGGACAGGGGAAAAGTACAATGAGCAGTTCTTC
- | TRBJ2-7 | - | TRBV29-1 | CSVVRSEQYF | TGCAGCGTTGTAAGATCCGAGCAGTACTTC
- | TRBJ2-1 | once | TRBV20-1 | CSASIEEQFF | TGCAGTGCTTCGATAGAGGAGCAGTTCTTC
- | TRBJ1-3 | few | TRBV11-2 | CASSLGLRNTIYF | TGTGCCAGCAGCTTGGGGTTAAGAAACACCATATATTTT
- | TRBJ1-5 | - | TRBV28 | CASSPPPHF | TGTGCCAGCAGTCCCCCCCCTCATTTT
- | TRBJ2-5 | many | TRBV29-1 | CSVEDGETQYF | TGCAGCGTTGAAGACGGGGAGACCCAGTACTTC
- | TRBJ2-3 | - | TRBV7-8 | CASSFAILGVVTDTQYF | TGTGCCAGCAGCTTCGCCATCTTAGGGGTGGTCACAGATACGCAGTATTTT
- | TRBJ1-1 | few | TRBV10-3 | CATGGGNTEAFF | TGTGCCACCGGGGGTGGAAACACTGAAGCTTTCTTT
- | TRBJ2-7 | - | TRBV6-2/TRBV6-3 | CASSYSDLAPKGYEQYF | TGTGCCAGCAGTTACTCGGACTTAGCGCCGAAAGGATACGAGCAGTACTTC
- | TRBJ2-7 | many | TRBV28 | CASTTGSSYEQYF | TGTGCCAGCACCACAGGGAGCTCCTACGAGCAGTACTTC
- | TRBJ2-5 | - | TRBV29-1 | CSTGEETQYF | TGCAGCACGGGCGAGGAGACCCAGTACTTC
- | TRBJ1-6 | - | TRBV4-2 | CASSQDPNNSPLHF | TGTGCCAGCAGCCAAGATCCGAATAATTCACCCCTCCACTTT
TRBD1 | TRBJ1-1 | many | TRBV28 | CASSFGYGQGNTEAFF | TGTGCCAGCAGTTTTGGATATGGACAGGGGAACACTGAAGCTTTCTTT
- | TRBJ2-2 | - | TRBV15 | CATSRAGLASTETGELFF | TGTGCCACCAGCAGGGCGGGTTTAGCGAGTACCGAAACCGGGGAGCTGTTTTTT
- | TRBJ1-5 | - | TRBV18 | CASSPTSSNQPQHF | TGTGCCAGCTCACCAACCTCTAGCAATCAGCCCCAGCATTTT
- | TRBJ2-7 | once | TRBV3-1 | CASSLRGGVGGYEQYF | TGTGCCAGCAGCCTTCGTGGGGGTGTAGGCGGCTACGAGCAGTACTTC
TRBD2 | TRBJ2-5 | - | TRBV20-1 | CSARIAGEGETQYF | TGCAGTGCTAGAATAGCGGGAGAGGGAGAGACCCAGTACTTC
- | TRBJ1-2 | few | TRBV9 | CASSVEDNYGYTF | TGTGCCAGCAGCGTAGAGGACAACTATGGCTACACCTTC
- | TRBJ2-4 | - | TRBV5-6 | CASSLTALLAKNIQYF | TGTGCCAGCAGCTTGACGGCTCTTTTAGCCAAAAACATTCAGTACTTC
- | TRBJ2-6 | - | TRBV7-9 | CASSARTAGANVLTF | TGTGCCAGCAGCGCCCGGACAGCCGGGGCCAACGTCCTGACTTTC
- | TRBJ1-1 | few | TRBV7-9 | CASSSLVDMNTEAFF | TGTGCCAGCAGCTCCTTGGTAGATATGAACACTGAAGCTTTCTTT
- | TRBJ2-7 | few | TRBV12-3/TRBV12-4 | CASSSTGTSYEQYF | TGTGCCAGCAGTTCCACCGGGACATCCTACGAGCAGTACTTC
- | TRBJ2-7 | - | TRBV29-1 | CSVVIGGSYEQYF | TGCAGCGTTGTTATCGGGGGTTCGTACGAGCAGTACTTC
- | TRBJ1-1 | - | TRBV6-2/TRBV6-3 | CASSLTWAHTEAFF | TGTGCCAGCAGTTTGACATGGGCCCACACTGAAGCTTTCTTT